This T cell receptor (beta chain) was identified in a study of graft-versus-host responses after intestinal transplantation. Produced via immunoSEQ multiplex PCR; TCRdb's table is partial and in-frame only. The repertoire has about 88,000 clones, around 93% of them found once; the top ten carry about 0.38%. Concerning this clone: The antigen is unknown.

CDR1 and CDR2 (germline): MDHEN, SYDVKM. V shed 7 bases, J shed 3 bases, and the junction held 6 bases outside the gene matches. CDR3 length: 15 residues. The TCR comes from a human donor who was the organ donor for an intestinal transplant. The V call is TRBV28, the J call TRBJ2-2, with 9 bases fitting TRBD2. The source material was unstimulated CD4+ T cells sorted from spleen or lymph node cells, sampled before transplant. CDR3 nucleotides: TGTGCCAGCATAGCGGGAGAATATTACACCGGGGAGCTGTTTTTT. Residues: CASIAGEYYTGELFF.